The T cell receptor (beta chain) under discussion was sequenced for a study of shared clonotypes between healthy human individuals. Study results and limitations: Among donors, the sharing of clonotypes was expected to be influenced by sequencing depth.

The count of this clone is one. Its antigen is undetermined. The CDR3 runs 14 residues. In germline, CDR1 is MGHRA, CDR2 YSYEKL. Trimming removed 4 bases from V and 4 bases from J; junction bases left unmatched: 6. Terminally differentiated effector memory CD45RA+ cells were excluded by CCR7 positive selection of CD45RO-negative cells. Researchers divided each subset's genomic DNA evenly across several immunoSEQ plates. Replicate PCRs for sorted subsets used approximately 220 ng DNA; this equaled some 30,000 T cell genomes. As originally analysed: Without quality scores, immunoSEQ junctional reads could not be filtered like full-length reads. Clones were sequenced by immunoSEQ multiplex PCR, and TCRdb holds only the in-frame ones, with some missing. Clonal size and the V and J genes are those of that table, whereas D and trimming came from the DNA. The data show around 2,100,000 clones, approximately 95% seen once.

The sequenced sample was naive CD8+ T cells sorted from blood. The receptor comes from a man between 18 and 35 years old in good health. The chain links TRBV4-1 to TRBJ2-7; TRBD2 agrees at 8 bases. This CDR3 reads CASSPQRGWYEQYF. The CDR3 DNA reads TGCGCCAGCAGCCCCCAGCGGGGGTGGTACGAGCAGTACTTC.